This T cell receptor (beta chain) was retrieved from a study of CD8+ T cells in alopecia areata. The CDR3 has 14 amino acids. V lost 7 bases and J 2 bases, leaving 12 bases between the germline ends. The germline gives CDR1 MNHNS, CDR2 SASEGT. Treatment specified: oral pan-JAK inhibitor, 5-10 mg twice daily. Extracted RNA was reverse transcribed, and the resulting cDNA served as sequencing template. The method was immunoSEQ multiplex PCR; TCRdb's version includes in-frame clones alone and lacks a portion of them. The table shows about 170,000 clones, with less than 75% occurring only once. This specimen consisted of CD4+ T cells sorted from blood, obtained at approximately week 56, from a patient treated with tofacitinib. The clonotype originates from a human donor with alopecia areata. The gene calls are TRBV6-1 and TRBJ1-5; unclear D gene. As DNA, the CDR3 is TGTGCCAGCACTGAGACATGGGGCAATCAGCCCCAGCATTTT. This encodes CASTETWGNQPQHF.